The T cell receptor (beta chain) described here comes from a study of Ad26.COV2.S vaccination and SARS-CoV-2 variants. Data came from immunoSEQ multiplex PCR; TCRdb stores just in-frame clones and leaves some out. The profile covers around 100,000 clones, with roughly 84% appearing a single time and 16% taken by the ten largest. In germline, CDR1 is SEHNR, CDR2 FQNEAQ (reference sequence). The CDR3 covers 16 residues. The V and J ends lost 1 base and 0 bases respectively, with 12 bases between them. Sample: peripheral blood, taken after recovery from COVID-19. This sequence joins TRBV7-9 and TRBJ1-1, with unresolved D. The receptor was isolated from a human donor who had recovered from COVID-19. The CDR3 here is CASSLGSGELNTEAFF. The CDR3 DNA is TGTGCCAGCAGCTTAGGTAGCGGCGAGCTGAACACTGAAGCTTTCTTT.